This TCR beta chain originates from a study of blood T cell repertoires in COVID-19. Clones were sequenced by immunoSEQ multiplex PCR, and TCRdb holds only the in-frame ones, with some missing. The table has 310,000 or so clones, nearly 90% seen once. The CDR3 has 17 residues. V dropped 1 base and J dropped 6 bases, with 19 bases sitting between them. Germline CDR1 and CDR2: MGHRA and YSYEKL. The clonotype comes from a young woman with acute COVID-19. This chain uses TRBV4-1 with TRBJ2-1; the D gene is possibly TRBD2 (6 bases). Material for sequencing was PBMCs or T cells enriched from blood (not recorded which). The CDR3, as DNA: TGCGCCAGCAGCCAAGGGACGCTCGGGAGATTCTCCAATGAGCAGTTCTTC. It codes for CASSQGTLGRFSNEQFF.